The 10 T cell receptor beta chains reported below all come from one sample, sequenced in a study of blood T cell repertoires in COVID-19. This table comes from immunoSEQ multiplex PCR, and its TCRdb copy is limited to in-frame clones, with some not included. Among 200,000 to 250,000 clones listed, 82% were seen once. The specimen was peripheral blood. These TCRs come from a woman at least 80 years old with COVID-19, enrolled during active disease.

The chain recombines TRBV9 with TRBJ1-1, with 10 bases fitting TRBD1. The germline gives CDR1 SGDLS, CDR2 YYNGEE. V trimming: 4 bases; J trimming: 8 bases; junction bases outside the gene matches: 5. This CDR3 has 13 amino acids. CDR3 sequence reads: CASSQTTGGEAFF. The CDR3 DNA reads as TGTGCCAGCAGCCAAACGACAGGGGGCGAAGCTTTCTTT.

DNA for the CDR3: TGTGCCAGCTCACTTAGGACAGTGGGGTTTAACTATGGCTACACCTTC. Amino acid sequence: CASSLRTVGFNYGYTF. The V gene is TRBV18, the J gene TRBJ1-2; D may be TRBD1 (6 bases). Trimming shortened V by 4 bases and J by 1 base, and 16 bases separated the two germline ends. Germline V gene lookup returns CDR1 KGHSH and CDR2 LQKENI. The CDR3 is 16 amino acids.

CDR3 sequence reads: CAWSTGDYQPQHF. The CDR3, as DNA: TGTGCCTGGAGTACAGGGGATTATCAGCCCCAGCATTTT. The rearrangement uses TRBV30 and TRBJ1-5; 7 bases line up with TRBD1. V trimming: 2 bases; J trimming: 5 bases; junction bases outside the gene matches: 3. This CDR3 comprises 13 residues. Per the germline V gene, CDR1 is GTSNPN and CDR2 is SVGIG (reference sequence).

This chain joins TRBV5-1 and TRBJ2-1; a possible D gene is TRBD1 (6 bases). This CDR3 has 15 residues. The V gene lost 4 bases and the J gene lost 4 bases, with 15 bases spanning the gap. Germline lookup yields CDR1 SGHRS and CDR2 YFSETQ. The CDR3 spells CASSPGTQSYNEQFF. The CDR3, as DNA: TGCGCCAGCAGCCCCGGGACACAAAGTTACAATGAGCAGTTCTTC.

J is TRBJ1-6 and V is TRBV27; maybe TRBD1 (5 bases). The CDR3 spans 14 residues. Per germline, CDR1 MNHEY and CDR2 SMNVEV (reference sequence). Deletions cut 4 bases from V and 1 base from J, with 5 bases between. CDR3 amino acids: CASSYRSYNSPLHF. In DNA, the CDR3 is TGTGCCAGCAGTTACAGGTCCTATAATTCACCCCTCCACTTT.

The chain couples TRBV5-4 to TRBJ2-1; D possibly corresponds to TRBD2 (5 bases). V lost 3 bases to trimming and J lost 1 base, with 11 bases between them. This CDR3 region has 15 residues. Germline V gene data show CDR1 as SGHNT and CDR2 as YYREEE (reference sequence). In DNA form, the CDR3 reads TGTGCCAGCAGCTCTCCGGTAGCGTCCTACAATGAGCAGTTCTTC. Its translation: CASSSPVASYNEQFF. The variable domain in full, completed from reference TRBV5-4 and TRBJ2-1, reads ETGVTQSPTHLIKTRGQQVTLRCSSQSGHNTVSWYQQALGQGPQFIFQYYREEENGRGNFPPRFSGLQFPNYSSELNVNALELDDSALYLCASSSPVASYNEQFFGPGTRLTVL.

This sequence joins TRBV19 and TRBJ1-5; 7 bases align to TRBD1. The length of the CDR3 is 18 residues. V was clipped by 6 bases and J by 1 base; unmatched bases: 15. Germline-derived CDR1 and CDR2 are LNHDA and SQIVND (reference sequence). CDR3 sequence reads: CASSFEAPTGTSNQPQHF. CDR3 nucleotide sequence: TGTGCCAGTAGCTTTGAGGCACCGACAGGGACGAGCAATCAGCCCCAGCATTTT.

The rearrangement links TRBV5-5 to TRBJ1-2, with D hard to call. CDR3 length: 14 residues. Trimming cost V 6 bases and J 2 bases, with 14 bases left between them. Germline CDR1 is SGHKS and CDR2 is YYEKEE (reference sequence). CDR3 loop: CASNQRGGNYGYTF. As DNA, the CDR3 is TGTGCCAGCAACCAACGGGGAGGGAACTATGGCTACACCTTC.

This chain connects TRBV7-9 to TRBJ2-4; the D gene is possibly TRBD1 (5 bases). CDR3 size: 12 residues. The germline V gene encodes CDR1 SEHNR and CDR2 FQNEAQ (reference sequence). V lost 2 bases to trimming and J lost 6 bases, with 5 bases between them. CDR3 bases: TGTGCCAGCAGCTTACAGGGAAACATTCAGTACTTC. Translation gives CASSLQGNIQYF.

This clone was counted only a few times. The V and J genes are TRBV28 and TRBJ1-5; weak D call: TRBD1 (5 bases). The V gene lost 7 bases and the J gene lost 0 bases, with 10 bases spanning the gap. Germline CDR1 is MDHEN and CDR2 is SYDVKM. CDR3 length equals 14 residues. CDR3 in amino acids: CASTLRDSNQPQHF. Written as DNA, the CDR3 is TGTGCCAGCACCCTCAGGGATAGCAATCAGCCCCAGCATTTT.